This T cell receptor beta chain appears in the sequencing data of a study of T-cell reconstitution after alpha-beta-depleted transplantation in children. Unique molecular identifiers were used to barcode this TCRbeta library. TCRdb reprocessed the PCR reads with MiXCR, giving one entry per CDR3 protein. Here the sample spans about 200,000 distinct CDR3 sequences, 5.5% to 7% being singletons. V was shortened by 2 bases and J by 6 bases, with 14 bases between the two germline ends. Germline V gives CDR1 SGHTA, CDR2 FQGNSA. The CDR3 contains 15 residues. This clonotype has a count of ten or more. This sequence joins TRBV7-2 and TRBJ2-1, with a weak D call TRBD2 (6 bases). Specimen: PBMCs, collected before TCRalphabeta/CD19-depleted stem cell transplant. The sequence came from a boy aged 2-15 years with acute lymphoblastic leukemia, due to receive a stem cell transplant. The CDR3: CASSLRSGAGNEQFF. The DNA of the CDR3 is TGTGCCAGCAGCTTAAGGTCGGGAGCGGGCAATGAGCAGTTCTTC. Full variable domain (remainder filled in from reference TRBV7-2 and TRBJ2-1): GAGVSQSPSNKVTEKGKDVELRCDPISGHTALYWYRQSLGQGLEFLIYFQGNSAPDKSGLPSDRFSAERTGGSVSTLTIQRTQQEDSAVYLCASSLRSGAGNEQFFGPGTRLTVL.